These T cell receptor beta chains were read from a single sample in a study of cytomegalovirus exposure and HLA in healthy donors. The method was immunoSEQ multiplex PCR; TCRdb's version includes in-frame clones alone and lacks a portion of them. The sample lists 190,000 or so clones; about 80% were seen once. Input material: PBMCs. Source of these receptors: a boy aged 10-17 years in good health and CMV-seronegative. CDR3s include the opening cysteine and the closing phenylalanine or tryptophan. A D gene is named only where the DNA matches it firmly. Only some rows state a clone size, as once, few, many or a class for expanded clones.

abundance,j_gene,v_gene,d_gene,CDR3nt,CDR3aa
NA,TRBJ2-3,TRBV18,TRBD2,TGTGCCAGCTCAAGCGGACTAGCGGGGGGCACGGCAGATACGCAGTATTTT,CASSSGLAGGTADTQYF
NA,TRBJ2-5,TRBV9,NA,TGTGCCAGCAGCGTAGGGGCCCGACAAGAGACCCAGTACTTC,CASSVGARQETQYF
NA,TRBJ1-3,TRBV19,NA,TGTGCCAGTAGTATATATCTTGGGAACAGGCTCTCTGGAAACACCATATATTTT,CASSIYLGNRLSGNTIYF
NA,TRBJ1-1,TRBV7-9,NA,TGTGCCAGCAGCGTACGGGTCCGGGGGGAGAACACTGAAGCTTTCTTT,CASSVRVRGENTEAFF
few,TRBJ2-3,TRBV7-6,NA,TGTGCCAGCAGCTTAGGCGGGGATGGGGATACGCAGTATTTT,CASSLGGDGDTQYF
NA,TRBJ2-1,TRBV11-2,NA,TGTGCCAGCAGCTTAGACCGAGGCTACAATGAGCAGTTCTTC,CASSLDRGYNEQFF
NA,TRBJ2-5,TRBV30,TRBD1,TGTGCCTGGAGCGACCTCGACAGGGGACAAGAGACCCAGTACTTC,CAWSDLDRGQETQYF
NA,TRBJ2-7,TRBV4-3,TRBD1,TGCGCCAGCAGCCCGGACAGGCGGCCCTACGAGCAGTACTTC,CASSPDRRPYEQYF
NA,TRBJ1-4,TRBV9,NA,TGTGCCAGCAGCGTATCGGGGTCGAATGAAAAACTGTTTTTT,CASSVSGSNEKLFF
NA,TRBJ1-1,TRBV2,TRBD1,TGTGCCAGCAGTGAAGATATGTCAGGGGGCTCTGGTTGGGACACTGAAGCTTTCTTT,CASSEDMSGGSGWDTEAFF
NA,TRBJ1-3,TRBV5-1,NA,TGCGCCAGCAGGTCAGGGGTAATTGGAAACACCATATATTTT,CASRSGVIGNTIYF
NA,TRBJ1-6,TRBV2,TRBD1,TGTGCCAGCACTCGGGACAGGGGGTTGAATTCACCCCTCCACTTT,CASTRDRGLNSPLHF
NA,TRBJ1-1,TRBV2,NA,TGTGCCAGCAGACGGGAACTAAACACTGAAGCTTTCTTT,CASRRELNTEAFF
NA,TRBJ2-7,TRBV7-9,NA,TGTGCCAGCAGCTCCCAGGCGGGCCTCTACGAGCAGTACTTC,CASSSQAGLYEQYF
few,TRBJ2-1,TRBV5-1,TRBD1,TGCGCCAGCAGCCTACAGGGGGCCGATGAGCAGTTCTTC,CASSLQGADEQFF
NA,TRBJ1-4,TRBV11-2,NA,TGTGCCAGCAGCCCCGGGTTCTCCCGAGGAGAAAAACTGTTTTTT,CASSPGFSRGEKLFF
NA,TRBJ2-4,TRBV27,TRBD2,TGTGCCAGCAGTCCTGGGGGGGTTCAGTACTTC,CASSPGGVQYF
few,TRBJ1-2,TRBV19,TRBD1,TGTGCCAGTAGTATGTCCGAACTGGGACAGGGTCTTTATGGCTACACCTTC,CASSMSELGQGLYGYTF
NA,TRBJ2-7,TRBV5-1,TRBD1,TGCGCCAGCAGCTTGAACCGGGACAGCTCCTACGAGCAGTACTTC,CASSLNRDSSYEQYF
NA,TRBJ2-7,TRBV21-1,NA,TGTGCCAGCAGCAAAGGACGCGGGGGTCGGTACGAGCAGTACTTC,CASSKGRGGRYEQYF
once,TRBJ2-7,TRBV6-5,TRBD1,TGTGCCAGCAGTTACTCATTCGGGACAGGGACGTACGAGCAGTACTTC,CASSYSFGTGTYEQYF
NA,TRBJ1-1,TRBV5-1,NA,TGCGCCAGCAGTTTTCAGATGATGAACACTGAAGCTTTCTTT,CASSFQMMNTEAFF
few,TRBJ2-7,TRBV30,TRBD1,TGTGCCTGGGACCCCGGGACAGGGGACCACGAGCAGTACTTC,CAWDPGTGDHEQYF
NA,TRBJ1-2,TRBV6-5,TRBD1,TGTGCCAGCAGTTACTCGATGGTCAGGGGGCAAGACGGCTACACCTTC,CASSYSMVRGQDGYTF
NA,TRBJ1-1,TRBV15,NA,TGTGCCACCAGCAGAGATTTTTCGGGCACTGAAGCTTTCTTT,CATSRDFSGTEAFF
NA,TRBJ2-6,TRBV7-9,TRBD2,TGTGCCAGCAGCGAGACTAGCGGGACTGGGGCCAACGTCCTGACTTTC,CASSETSGTGANVLTF